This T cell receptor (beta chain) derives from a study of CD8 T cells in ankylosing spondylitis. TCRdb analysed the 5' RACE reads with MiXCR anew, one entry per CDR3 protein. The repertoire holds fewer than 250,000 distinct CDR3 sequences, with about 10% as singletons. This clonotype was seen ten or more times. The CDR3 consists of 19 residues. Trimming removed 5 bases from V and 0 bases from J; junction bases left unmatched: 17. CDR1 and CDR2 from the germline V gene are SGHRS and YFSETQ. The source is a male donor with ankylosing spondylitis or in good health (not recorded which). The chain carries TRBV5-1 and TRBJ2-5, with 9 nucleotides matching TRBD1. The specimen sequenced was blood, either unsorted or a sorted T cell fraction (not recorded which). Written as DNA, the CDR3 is TGCGCCAGCAGACCCTCCGGGACAGGGAATTTCTTGTACCAAGAGACCCAGTACTTC. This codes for CASRPSGTGNFLYQETQYF. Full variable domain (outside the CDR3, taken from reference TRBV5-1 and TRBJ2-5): KAGVTQTPRYLIKTRGQQVTLSCSPISGHRSVSWYQQTPGQGLQFLFEYFSETQRNKGNFPGRFSGRQFSNSRSEMNVSTLELGDSALYLCASRPSGTGNFLYQETQYFGPGTRLLVL.